The rows below give T cell receptor beta chains drawn from one sample of a study of blood T cell repertoires in COVID-19. The assay was immunoSEQ multiplex PCR, and TCRdb's table has in-frame clones only and misses some. In the table there are about 260,000 clones, over 80% of which are singletons. The sequenced material came from PBMCs or T cells enriched from blood (not recorded which). The source is a man aged 50 or older who had been exposed to COVID-19. Both conserved end residues are part of each CDR3. The D gene is left open where the match is weak. Clone size is not always given. Where it is, it says once, few, many or a class for expanded clones.

size	V	J	D	CDR3	DNA
many	TRBV5-1	TRBJ2-2	NA	CASRQAPAGELFF	TGCGCCAGCAGGCAGGCTCCCGCCGGGGAGCTGTTTTTT
few	TRBV11-1	TRBJ2-3	TRBD2	CASSSRGATDTQYF	TGTGCCAGCAGCTCGCGGGGGGCCACAGATACGCAGTATTTT
NA	TRBV19	TRBJ2-1	TRBD2	CASKGGGGDSYNEQFF	TGTGCCAGTAAAGGAGGCGGGGGGGATTCCTACAATGAGCAGTTCTTC
NA	TRBV18	TRBJ1-1	NA	CASSPQGFLDTEAFF	TGTGCCAGCTCACCACAGGGGTTTTTGGACACTGAAGCTTTCTTT
NA	TRBV10-3	TRBJ2-7	TRBD1	CAISAPTGLSSYEQYF	TGTGCCATCAGTGCGCCGACAGGGCTATCCTCCTACGAGCAGTACTTC
NA	TRBV7-8	TRBJ1-1	NA	CASSLGVRVGGNTEAFF	TGTGCCAGCAGCTTAGGTGTAAGAGTGGGAGGGAACACTGAAGCTTTCTTT
NA	TRBV5-1	TRBJ1-1	TRBD1	CASSRTGMNTEAFF	TGCGCCAGCAGCCGGACAGGAATGAACACTGAAGCTTTCTTT
NA	TRBV10-3	TRBJ1-2	NA	CAINDQGRAKYGYTF	TGTGCCATTAACGACCAAGGCAGGGCGAAATATGGCTACACCTTC
once	TRBV6-5	TRBJ1-1	TRBD1	CASRSDRVNTEAFF	TGTGCCAGCAGATCAGACAGGGTGAACACTGAAGCTTTCTTT
once	TRBV5-1	TRBJ1-2	TRBD1	CASSSRTGGDYGYTF	TGCGCCAGCAGCTCAAGGACAGGGGGGGACTATGGCTACACCTTC
NA	TRBV5-1	TRBJ2-3	TRBD2	CASSFLLAGLTDTQYF	TGCGCCAGCAGCTTTCTTCTAGCGGGATTGACAGATACGCAGTATTTT
NA	TRBV2	TRBJ2-1	TRBD2	CASSALTSGARRFF	TGTGCCAGCAGCGCCCTAACTAGCGGGGCCCGTCGGTTCTTC
NA	TRBV7-7	TRBJ2-2	NA	CASSPGVGGTGELFF	TGTGCTAGCAGCCCCGGGGTGGGGGGCACCGGGGAGCTGTTTTTT
NA	TRBV7-2	TRBJ2-1	TRBD2	CASSARAGVYNEQFF	TGTGCCAGCAGCGCCCGCGCGGGGGTCTACAATGAGCAGTTCTTC
NA	TRBV28	TRBJ1-4	TRBD1	CASSQTGMGEKLFF	TGTGCCAGCAGCCAGACAGGGATGGGGGAAAAACTGTTTTTT
NA	TRBV4-1	TRBJ1-1	TRBD1	CASSQVGRGPKGEAFF	TGCGCCAGCAGCCAAGTAGGCAGGGGGCCGAAAGGTGAAGCTTTCTTT
NA	TRBV7-3	TRBJ2-1	NA	CASSSRLPQFF	TGTGCCAGCAGCTCCAGACTACCTCAGTTCTTC
NA	TRBV11-3	TRBJ1-1	NA	CASSFTGKNTEAFF	TGTGCCAGCAGCTTTACAGGTAAAAACACTGAAGCTTTCTTT
NA	TRBV2	TRBJ2-3	TRBD1	CASSRLGTGGADTQYF	TGTGCCAGCAGTAGATTGGGGACAGGGGGGGCAGATACGCAGTATTTT
few	TRBV3-1/TRBV3-2	TRBJ2-7	TRBD1	CASSQAPRDRNWYEQYF	TGTGCCAGCAGCCAAGCCCCTCGGGACAGGAATTGGTACGAGCAGTACTTC
once	TRBV7-8	TRBJ2-1	TRBD2	CASSLGVAGGLYNEQFF	TGTGCCAGCAGCTTAGGGGTAGCGGGGGGACTCTACAATGAGCAGTTCTTC
NA	TRBV28	TRBJ1-2	NA	CASSLEVGAYGYTF	TGTGCCAGCAGTTTAGAAGTTGGAGCTTATGGCTACACCTTC
NA	TRBV10-3	TRBJ2-7	NA	CAISELLPNYEQYF	TGTGCCATCAGTGAGTTACTGCCGAACTACGAGCAGTACTTC
few	TRBV3-1/TRBV3-2	TRBJ2-7	TRBD2	CASSQEPGLAFYEQYF	TGTGCCAGCAGCCAAGAACCGGGACTAGCGTTCTACGAGCAGTACTTC
NA	TRBV27	TRBJ1-2	TRBD1	CASSPRDRASGYTF	TGTGCCAGCAGTCCCCGGGACAGGGCAAGTGGCTACACCTTC
NA	TRBV18	TRBJ1-1	NA	CASAQGGDTEAFF	TGTGCCAGCGCACAGGGCGGGGACACTGAAGCTTTCTTT
NA	TRBV11-1	TRBJ2-3	NA	CASSLPSTDTQYF	TGTGCCAGCAGCCTCCCTAGCACAGATACGCAGTATTTT
NA	TRBV28	TRBJ2-7	NA	CATRFGDEQYF	TGTGCCACCCGTTTCGGGGACGAGCAGTACTTC
NA	TRBV19	TRBJ2-1	NA	CASSIVSGHYNEQFF	TGTGCCAGTAGTATAGTTAGCGGTCACTACAATGAGCAGTTCTTC
NA	TRBV7-6	TRBJ2-5	TRBD1	CASSLAGRGYQETQYF	TGTGCCAGCAGCTTAGCCGGCAGGGGGTACCAAGAGACCCAGTACTTC
NA	TRBV19	TRBJ1-2	NA	CASSNRWGSYGYTF	TGTGCCAGTAGTAACAGATGGGGCAGCTATGGCTACACCTTC
NA	TRBV4-2	TRBJ2-3	TRBD2	CASSQPDVAGGRTQYF	TGTGCCAGCAGCCAGCCTGACGTAGCGGGAGGTCGCACGCAGTATTTT
once	TRBV6-6	TRBJ2-5	NA	CASSYSLSRETQYF	TGTGCCAGCAGTTACTCACTGTCGAGAGAGACCCAGTACTTC
NA	TRBV19	TRBJ1-2	NA	CASSIPTLDGYTF	TGTGCCAGTAGTATTCCTACCTTGGATGGCTACACCTTC
NA	TRBV6-1	TRBJ2-3	NA	CASSEALRDTDTQYF	TGTGCCAGCAGTGAAGCGCTTCGGGATACAGATACGCAGTATTTT
few	TRBV4-1	TRBJ1-3	NA	CASSQEQQGAGNTIYF	TGCGCCAGCAGCCAAGAACAACAGGGAGCTGGAAACACCATATATTTT
NA	TRBV7-7	TRBJ1-3	NA	CASSPRPVSSGNTIYF	TGTGCTAGCAGCCCTAGACCTGTTAGCTCTGGAAACACCATATATTTT
once	TRBV28	TRBJ1-2	NA	CASSPTSNYGYTF	TGTGCCAGCAGTCCGACATCTAACTATGGCTACACCTTC
NA	TRBV18	TRBJ1-5	NA	CASSPQTSNQPQHF	TGTGCCAGCTCACCCCAGACTTCAAATCAGCCCCAGCATTTT
NA	TRBV27	TRBJ1-5	NA	CASSLGGGGVLTHF	TGTGCCAGCAGTTTGGGCGGAGGTGGCGTTCTGACGCATTTT
NA	TRBV4-1	TRBJ1-2	TRBD1	CASSATSSQGARHYGYTF	TGCGCCAGCAGCGCCACCTCTTCACAGGGGGCTCGTCACTATGGCTACACCTTC
NA	TRBV19	TRBJ1-1	NA	CASSGNRAVNTEAFF	TGTGCCAGTAGTGGTAACAGGGCCGTGAACACTGAAGCTTTCTTT
NA	TRBV4-1	TRBJ1-1	NA	CASSPSRGMGRDTEAFF	TGCGCCAGCAGCCCCTCCCGGGGGATGGGCAGGGACACTGAAGCTTTCTTT
NA	TRBV14	TRBJ2-1	NA	CASSYRDTEQFF	TGTGCCAGCAGCTACCGGGACACGGAGCAGTTCTTC
NA	TRBV2	TRBJ1-1	NA	CASREGPGGTEAFF	TGTGCCAGCAGGGAAGGACCGGGAGGGACTGAAGCTTTCTTT
NA	TRBV13	TRBJ1-1	TRBD1	CASSSGQGGWGTEAFF	TGTGCCAGCAGCTCCGGACAGGGGGGCTGGGGCACTGAAGCTTTCTTT
NA	TRBV2	TRBJ2-4	TRBD1	CAIRGGAGSIAKNIQYF	TGTGCCATTCGAGGGGGCGCCGGGTCCATAGCCAAAAACATTCAGTACTTC
NA	TRBV28	TRBJ2-5	NA	CASSPPGGAETQYF	TGTGCCAGCAGCCCTCCTGGAGGGGCAGAGACCCAGTACTTC